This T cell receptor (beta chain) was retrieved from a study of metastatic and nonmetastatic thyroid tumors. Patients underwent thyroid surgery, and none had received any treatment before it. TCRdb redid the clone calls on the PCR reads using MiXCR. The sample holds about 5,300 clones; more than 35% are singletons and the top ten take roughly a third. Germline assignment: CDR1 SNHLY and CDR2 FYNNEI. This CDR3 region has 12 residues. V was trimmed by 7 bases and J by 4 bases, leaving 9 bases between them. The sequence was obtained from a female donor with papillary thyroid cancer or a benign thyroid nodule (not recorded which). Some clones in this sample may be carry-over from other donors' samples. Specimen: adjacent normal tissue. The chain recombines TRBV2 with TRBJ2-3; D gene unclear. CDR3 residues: CASIWAADTQYF. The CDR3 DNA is TGTGCCAGCATCTGGGCGGCAGATACGCAGTATTTT. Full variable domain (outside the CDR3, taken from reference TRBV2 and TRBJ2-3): EPEVTQTPSHQVTQMGQEVILRCVPISNHLYFYWYRQILGQKVEFLVSFYNNEISEKSEIFDDQFSVERPDGSNFTLKIRSTKLEDSAMYFCASIWAADTQYFGPGTRLTVL.